These 3 T cell receptor beta chains were sequenced from one sample in a study of blood T cell repertoires in COVID-19. Sequencing was performed with immunoSEQ multiplex PCR; in TCRdb, only in-frame clones are kept and a portion is missing. Among around 200,000 clones listed, around 80% were seen once. Sequencing was carried out using peripheral blood. Receptors were obtained from a man aged 45-65 years with active or convalescent COVID-19.

This sequence joins TRBV30 and TRBJ2-4, with 7 bases aligning to TRBD1. The CDR3 is 14 residues long. The J segment lost 3 bases and the V segment lost 6 bases, leaving 8 bases of the junction unmatched. CDR1 is GTSNPN, CDR2 SVGIG, per germline (reference sequence). The CDR3, as DNA: TGTGCCTGCAGGGGGAGATATGACAAAAACATTCAGTACTTC. Translating it yields CACRGRYDKNIQYF.

The chain has TRBV11-2 and TRBJ2-1; TRBD2 might be the D (6 bases). Trimming took off 3 bases at V and 4 bases at J, with 10 bases between the two ends. CDR1 is SGHAT, CDR2 FQNNGV, per germline. The CDR3 has 14 amino acids. The DNA for the CDR3 is TGTGCCAGCAGCTTCGGGGGAGATTACAATGAGCAGTTCTTC. It specifies CASSFGGDYNEQFF.

Only a few counts were recorded for this clone. The rearrangement joins TRBV21-1 to TRBJ2-7; the D segment call TRBD1 is taken from the table without a DNA check. TRBV21-1 is given as a pseudogene. The CDR3 covers 14 residues. DNA of the CDR3: TGTGCCAGCAGCGTACCGGGACACTCCTACGAGCAGTACTTC. Translation gives CASSVPGHSYEQYF.